The clone carrying this TCR beta chain came up a few times. No antigen is known for it. Germline CDR1 reads MNHEY; CDR2 reads SVGEGT. The trim removed 7 bases at V and 6 bases at J, leaving 11 bases unmatched. The CDR3 is made up of 16 amino acids. TCRdb used MiXCR to reprocess the reads, holding one entry per CDR3 protein. The sample has around 530,000 distinct CDR3 sequences, more than 15% seen once; the top ten hold about 24%. The sample originates from a study of T cell repertoires in cytomegalovirus infection. Study background: Public TCR beta signatures indicated both CMV infection and matching HLA type. Notes on the study in general: HLA-C-restricted CMV-specific TCR beta clonotypes prevailed in the ex vivo response. Cumulative public TCR beta family frequency identified carriers of CMV plus the relevant HLA.

J is TRBJ1-5 and V is TRBV6-2 or TRBV6-3, with 11 bases fitting TRBD1. This sequence originates from a human donor in good health (CMV status not recorded). Some clones in this sample may be carry-over from other donors' samples. The source material was CD8+ T cells from PBMCs. The CDR3 sequence: CASTEIRTGGSQPQHF. In DNA form, the CDR3 reads TGTGCCAGCACTGAAATACGGACAGGGGGCAGTCAGCCCCAGCATTTT.